This passage covers 7 T cell receptor beta chains from one sample sequenced in a study of CD8+CD57+ T cells in acquired aplastic anemia. Using genomic DNA as the template, TCR beta VDJ and CDR3 profiling was carried out. TCRdb re-analysed the reads in MiXCR, keeping a single row per CDR3 protein. There are some 200,000 distinct CDR3 sequences in the sample; 48% occur only once, and 1.8% lies in the top ten. Those patients picked for sequencing had displayed CD8+CD57+ cell expansion on flow cytometry. The sequenced sample consisted of sorted CD4+, CD8+, or CD8+CD57+ T cells (not recorded which) from PBMCs. These receptors were obtained from a human donor with aplastic anemia.

This clonotype was picked up many times. J is TRBJ2-7 and V is TRBV7-2; TRBD2 agrees at 12 bases. The CDR3 spans 16 residues. Trimming at V came to 4 bases and at J to 4 bases, leaving 8 bases not matched to a gene. The germline V gene encodes CDR1 SGHTA and CDR2 FQGNSA. CDR3 nucleotide sequence: TGTGCCAGCAGCTCTCAAAGGACTAGCGGGGCTTACGAGCAGTACTTC. It encodes CASSSQRTSGAYEQYF.

The V and J genes are TRBV20-1 and TRBJ2-3, with 8 bases identical to TRBD2. Per germline, CDR1 DFQATT and CDR2 SNEGSKA (reference sequence). This CDR3 has 16 residues. V was pared by 0 bases and J by 2 bases, with 7 bases of the junction left unmatched. The CDR3 DNA is TGCAGTGCTAGAGATCGGATAGCGGGGCTCACAGATACGCAGTATTTT. As protein: CSARDRIAGLTDTQYF.

The chain uses TRBV7-2 and TRBJ2-5; D gene unclear. CDR1 is SGHTA and CDR2 is FQGNSA in the germline V gene. There are 13 residues in the CDR3. Trimming pared 5 bases from V and 2 bases from J, leaving 9 bases between. The CDR3 DNA follows: TGTGCCAGCAGCCGTTCGAGTCAAGAGACCCAGTACTTC. Protein product: CASSRSSQETQYF.

This clonotype was recorded many times. The chain couples TRBV7-9 to TRBJ1-5; 11 positions match TRBD1. The CDR3 contains 15 residues. J lost 4 bases, V lost 3 bases, and 2 bases had no gene match. Germline V lookup: CDR1 SEHNR, CDR2 FQNEAQ (reference sequence). This CDR3 is CASSFGTGGNQPQHF. As DNA, the CDR3 is TGTGCCAGCAGCTTTGGGACAGGGGGAAATCAGCCCCAGCATTTT.

This clonotype came up once. The CDR3 here is CASPHPGTEAFF. Written as DNA, the CDR3 is TGTGCCAGCCCCCATCCTGGCACTGAAGCTTTCTTT. The V call is TRBV18, the J call TRBJ1-1; no clear D gene. The CDR3 sequence is 12 residues long. Trimming removed 8 bases from V and 4 bases from J, with 11 bases in between. Per the germline V gene, CDR1 is KGHSH and CDR2 is LQKENI.

This clonotype was found many times. V is TRBV6-5 and J is TRBJ1-1, with no clear D. The CDR3 extends over 13 amino acids. Germline-derived CDR1 and CDR2 are MNHEY and SVGAGI. V lost 4 bases and J 3 bases, leaving 9 bases between the germline ends. The CDR3 spells CASSSPWDTEAFF. The CDR3 nucleotides are TGTGCCAGCAGTTCTCCGTGGGACACTGAAGCTTTCTTT.

This clonotype was counted many times. The chain uses TRBV20-1 and TRBJ1-1; D call uncertain. There are 10 residues in the CDR3. Germline V gene lookup returns CDR1 DFQATT and CDR2 SNEGSKA (reference sequence). Trimming removed 5 bases at V and 5 bases at J, with 6 bases between. This CDR3 reads CSAGVTEAFF. In DNA form, the CDR3 reads TGCAGTGCTGGAGTGACTGAAGCTTTCTTT.